This is a list of T cell receptor beta chains from one sample in a study of molecular identifiers for immune sequencing clone quantification. TCRdb redid the calling of the PCR reads with MiXCR, one entry per CDR3 protein. Of about 68,000 distinct CDR3 sequences listed, 15% to 20% are singletons. The sequenced sample consisted of naive CD8+ T cells from blood, with Jurkat cell RNA spiked in. The receptor set was obtained from a human donor in good health. Some libraries in this study had Jurkat cell RNA spiked in. CDR3s include the opening cysteine and the closing phenylalanine or tryptophan. D genes are given only for firm matches. Some rows have no size entry. The others give once, few or many, or a class for an expanded clone.

CDR3: CASSYTWEQFF; DNA: TGTGCCAGCAGCTACACTTGGGAGCAGTTCTTC; J: TRBJ2-1; V: TRBV7-9; D: NA; size: few
CDR3: CSAKGSNTEVFF; DNA: TGCAGTGCTAAGGGATCCAACACTGAAGTTTTCTTT; J: TRBJ1-1; V: TRBV20-1; D: NA; size: NA
CDR3: CASSLAGNFAETQYF; DNA: TGTGCCAGCAGCTTAGCGGGAAATTTTGCGGAGACCCAGTACTTC; J: TRBJ2-5; V: TRBV12-3/TRBV12-4; D: TRBD2; size: few
CDR3: CAIRPGPPMDANTEAFF; DNA: TGTGCCATCAGACCTGGCCCGCCAATGGACGCCAACACTGAAGCTTTCTTT; J: TRBJ1-1; V: TRBV10-3; D: NA; size: many
CDR3: CASSDRTFEYEQFF; DNA: TGTGCCAGCAGCGATCGGACTTTTGAGTATGAGCAGTTCTTC; J: TRBJ2-1; V: TRBV5-4; D: NA; size: few
CDR3: CASSFGAGGETQYF; DNA: TGTGCCAGCAGTTTCGGAGCGGGAGGAGAGACCCAGTACTTC; J: TRBJ2-5; V: TRBV12-3/TRBV12-4; D: TRBD2; size: many
CDR3: CSVVDWDRGTSYNEQFF; DNA: TGCAGCGTTGTGGACTGGGACAGGGGGACGTCCTACAATGAGCAGTTCTTC; J: TRBJ2-1; V: TRBV29-1; D: TRBD1; size: many
CDR3: CSVNSGEGYEQYF; DNA: TGCAGCGTAAACTCAGGGGAGGGCTACGAGCAGTACTTC; J: TRBJ2-7; V: TRBV29-1; D: NA; size: many
CDR3: CSANTASSYEQYF; DNA: TGCAGCGCGAACACCGCTAGCTCCTACGAGCAGTACTTC; J: TRBJ2-7; V: TRBV29-1; D: NA; size: NA
CDR3: CASSPRESYNEQFF; DNA: TGTGCCAGCAGCCCAAGGGAGTCCTACAATGAGCAGTTCTTC; J: TRBJ2-1; V: TRBV11-3; D: NA; size: NA
CDR3: CASSDTGGRSEQYF; DNA: TGTGCCAGCAGTGATACAGGGGGAAGGAGCGAGCAGTACTTC; J: TRBJ2-7; V: TRBV2; D: TRBD1; size: many
CDR3: CASSQAGTPIYNEQFF; DNA: TGTGCCAGCAGCCAAGCCGGGACTCCGATCTACAATGAGCAGTTCTTC; J: TRBJ2-1; V: TRBV14; D: NA; size: many
CDR3: CAYNPPSGVNTGELFF; DNA: TGTGCGTACAACCCCCCTAGCGGGGTGAACACCGGGGAGCTGTTTTTT; J: TRBJ2-2; V: TRBV30; D: TRBD2; size: many
CDR3: CASSSRDRAPPSSYNEQFF; DNA: TGTGCCAGCAGCTCCCGGGACAGGGCACCACCGAGCTCCTACAATGAGCAGTTCTTC; J: TRBJ2-1; V: TRBV7-9; D: TRBD1; size: few
CDR3: CSVQDPSSYNEQFF; DNA: TGCAGCGTCCAAGACCCGAGCTCCTACAATGAGCAGTTCTTC; J: TRBJ2-1; V: TRBV29-1; D: NA; size: many
CDR3: CASSLGVESNQPQHF; DNA: TGTGCCAGCAGCTTAGGGGTGGAGAGCAATCAGCCCCAGCATTTT; J: TRBJ1-5; V: TRBV7-2; D: NA; size: NA
CDR3: CASRRDRVSNTEAFF; DNA: TGTGCCAGCAGACGCGACAGAGTCTCGAACACTGAAGCTTTCTTT; J: TRBJ1-1; V: TRBV6-2/TRBV6-3; D: NA; size: many